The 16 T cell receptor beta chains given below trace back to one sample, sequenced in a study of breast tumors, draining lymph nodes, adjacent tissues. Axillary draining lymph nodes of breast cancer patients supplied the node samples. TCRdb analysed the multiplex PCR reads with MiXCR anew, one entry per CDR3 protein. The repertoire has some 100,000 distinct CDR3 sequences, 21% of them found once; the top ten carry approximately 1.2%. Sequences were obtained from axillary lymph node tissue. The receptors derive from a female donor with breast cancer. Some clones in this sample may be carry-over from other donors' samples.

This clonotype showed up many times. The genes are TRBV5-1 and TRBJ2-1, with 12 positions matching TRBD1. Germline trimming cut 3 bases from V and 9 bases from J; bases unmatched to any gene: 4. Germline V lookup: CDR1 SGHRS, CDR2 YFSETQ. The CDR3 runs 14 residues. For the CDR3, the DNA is TGCGCCAGCAGCTGGGGACAGGGGGCAGGTGAGCAGTTCTTC. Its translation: CASSWGQGAGEQFF.

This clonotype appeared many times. CDR3 amino acids: CASSYQGRTNEKLFF. CDR3 nucleotides: TGTGCCAGCAGTTACCAAGGGCGCACTAATGAAAAACTGTTTTTT. The genes are TRBV6-6 and TRBJ1-4; D unclear. This CDR3 region has 15 residues. Germline lookup yields CDR1 MNHNY and CDR2 SVGAGI (reference sequence). V gave up 2 bases and J gave up 2 bases, with 9 bases separating them.

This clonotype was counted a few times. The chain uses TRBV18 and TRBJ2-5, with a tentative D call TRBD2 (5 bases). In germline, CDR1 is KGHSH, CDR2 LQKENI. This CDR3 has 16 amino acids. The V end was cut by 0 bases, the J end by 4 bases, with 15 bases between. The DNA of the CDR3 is TGTGCCAGCTCACCACCGGTACGAGGGTGGGGAGAGACCCAGTACTTC. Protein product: CASSPPVRGWGETQYF.

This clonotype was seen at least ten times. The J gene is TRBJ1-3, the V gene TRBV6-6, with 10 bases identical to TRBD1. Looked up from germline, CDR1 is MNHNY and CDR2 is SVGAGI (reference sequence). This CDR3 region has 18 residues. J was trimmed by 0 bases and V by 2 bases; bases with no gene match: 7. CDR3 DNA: TGTGCCAGCAGTTACGGGACAGGGGCGAGGAGCTCTGGAAACACCATATATTTT. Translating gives CASSYGTGARSSGNTIYF.

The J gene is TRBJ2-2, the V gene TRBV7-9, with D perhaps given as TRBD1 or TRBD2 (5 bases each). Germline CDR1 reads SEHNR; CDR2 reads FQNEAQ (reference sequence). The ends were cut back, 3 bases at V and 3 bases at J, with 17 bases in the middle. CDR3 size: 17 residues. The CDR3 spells CASSFYTTGPDTGELFF. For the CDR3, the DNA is TGTGCCAGCAGCTTCTATACAACGGGGCCGGACACCGGGGAGCTGTTTTTT.

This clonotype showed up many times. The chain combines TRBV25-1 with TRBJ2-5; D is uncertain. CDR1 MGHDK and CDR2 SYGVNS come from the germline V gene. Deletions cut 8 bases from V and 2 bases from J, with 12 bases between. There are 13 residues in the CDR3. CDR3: CASEARLQETQYF. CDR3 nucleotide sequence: TGTGCCAGCGAGGCACGGCTGCAAGAGACCCAGTACTTC. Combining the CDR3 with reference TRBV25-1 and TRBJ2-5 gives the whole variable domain EADIYQTPRYLVIGTGKKITLECSQTMGHDKMYWYQQDPGMELHLIHYSYGVNSTEKGDLSSESTVSRIRTEHFPLTLESARPSHTSQYLCASEARLQETQYFGPGTRLLVL.

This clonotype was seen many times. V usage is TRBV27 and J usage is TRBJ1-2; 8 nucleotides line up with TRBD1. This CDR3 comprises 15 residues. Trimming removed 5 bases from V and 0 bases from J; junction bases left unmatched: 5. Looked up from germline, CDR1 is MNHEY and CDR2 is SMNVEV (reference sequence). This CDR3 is CASSPTGGPNYGYTF. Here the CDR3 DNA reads TGTGCCAGCAGTCCAACAGGGGGACCTAACTATGGCTACACCTTC.

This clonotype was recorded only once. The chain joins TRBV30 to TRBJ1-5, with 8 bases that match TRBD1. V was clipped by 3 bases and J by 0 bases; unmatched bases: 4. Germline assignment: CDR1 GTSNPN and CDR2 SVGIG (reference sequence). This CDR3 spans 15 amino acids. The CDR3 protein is CAWRLQGGSNQPQHF. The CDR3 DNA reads TGTGCCTGGAGGCTACAGGGGGGTAGCAATCAGCCCCAGCATTTT. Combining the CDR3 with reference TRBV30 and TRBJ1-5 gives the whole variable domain SQTIHQWPATLVQPVGSPLSLECTVEGTSNPNLYWYRQAAGRGLQLLFYSVGIGQISSEVPQNLSASRPQDRQFILSSKKLLLSDSGFYLCAWRLQGGSNQPQHFGDGTRLSIL.

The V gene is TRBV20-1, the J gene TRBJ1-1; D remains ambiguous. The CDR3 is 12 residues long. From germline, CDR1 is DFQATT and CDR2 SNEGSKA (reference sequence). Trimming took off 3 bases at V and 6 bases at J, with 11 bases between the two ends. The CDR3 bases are TGCAGTGCTAGGCTGGGCCCTCCTGAAGCTTTCTTT. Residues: CSARLGPPEAFF.

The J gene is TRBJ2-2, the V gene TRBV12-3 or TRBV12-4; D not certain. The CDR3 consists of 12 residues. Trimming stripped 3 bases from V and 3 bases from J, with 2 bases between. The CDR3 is CASSFDTGELFF. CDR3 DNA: TGTGCCAGCAGTTTCGACACCGGGGAGCTGTTTTTT.

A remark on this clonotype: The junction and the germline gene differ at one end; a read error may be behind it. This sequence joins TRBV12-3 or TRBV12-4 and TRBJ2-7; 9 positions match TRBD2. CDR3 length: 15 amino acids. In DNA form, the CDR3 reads TGTGCCATCAGTGAGGCTAGCGGGGATACCTACGAGCAGTACTTC. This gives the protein CAISEASGDTYEQYF.

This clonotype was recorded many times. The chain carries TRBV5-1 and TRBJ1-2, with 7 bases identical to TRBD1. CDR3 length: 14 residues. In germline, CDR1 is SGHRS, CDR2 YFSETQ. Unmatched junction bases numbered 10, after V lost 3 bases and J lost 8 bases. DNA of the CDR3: TGCGCCAGCAGCTCATCCGGGACAGAGAGAGGCTACACCTTC. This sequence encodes CASSSSGTERGYTF.

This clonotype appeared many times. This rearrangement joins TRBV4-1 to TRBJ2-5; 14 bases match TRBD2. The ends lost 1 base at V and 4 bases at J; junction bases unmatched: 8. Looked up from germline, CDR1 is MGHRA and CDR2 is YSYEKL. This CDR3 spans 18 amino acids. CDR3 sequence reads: CASSQVRLAGGPGETQYF. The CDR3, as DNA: TGCGCCAGCAGCCAAGTTCGACTAGCGGGGGGGCCGGGAGAGACCCAGTACTTC.

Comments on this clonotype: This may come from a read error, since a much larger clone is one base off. The CDR3 DNA follows: TGTGCCAACGGAGACAGTCACTATGGCTACACCTTC. It specifies CANGDSHYGYTF. V gene TRBV2 combines with J gene TRBJ1-2; D perhaps matches TRBD1 (5 bases). Germline V gene data show CDR1 as SNHLY and CDR2 as FYNNEI. V was shortened by 10 bases and J by 3 bases, with 12 bases between the two germline ends. The CDR3 spans 12 residues.

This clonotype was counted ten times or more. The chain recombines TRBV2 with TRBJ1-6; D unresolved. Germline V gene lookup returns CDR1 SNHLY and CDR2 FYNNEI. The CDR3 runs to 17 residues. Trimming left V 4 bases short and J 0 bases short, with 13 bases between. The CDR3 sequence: CASSARGSSSYNSPLHF. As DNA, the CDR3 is TGTGCCAGCAGTGCTCGAGGGTCGAGCTCCTATAATTCACCCCTCCACTTT.

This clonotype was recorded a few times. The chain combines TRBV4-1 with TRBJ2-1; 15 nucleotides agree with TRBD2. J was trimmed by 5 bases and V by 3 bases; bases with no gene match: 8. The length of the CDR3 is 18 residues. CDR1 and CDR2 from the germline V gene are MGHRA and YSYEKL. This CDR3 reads CASSQGPGLAGGNNEQFF. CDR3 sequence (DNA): TGCGCCAGCAGCCAGGGACCGGGACTAGCGGGGGGTAACAATGAGCAGTTCTTC.